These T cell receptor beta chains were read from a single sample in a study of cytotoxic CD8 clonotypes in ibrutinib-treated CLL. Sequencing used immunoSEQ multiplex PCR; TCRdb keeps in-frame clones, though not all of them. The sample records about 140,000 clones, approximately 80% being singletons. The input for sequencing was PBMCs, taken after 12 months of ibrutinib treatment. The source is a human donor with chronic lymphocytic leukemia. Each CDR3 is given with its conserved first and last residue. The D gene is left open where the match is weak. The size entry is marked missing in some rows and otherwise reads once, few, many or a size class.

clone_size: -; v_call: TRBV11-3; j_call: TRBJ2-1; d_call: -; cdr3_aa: CASSLGGRNEQFF; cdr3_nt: TGTGCCAGCAGCTTAGGGGGGAGGAATGAGCAGTTCTTC
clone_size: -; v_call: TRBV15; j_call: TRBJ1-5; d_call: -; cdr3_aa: CATSRVPATGNQPQHF; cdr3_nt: TGTGCCACCAGCAGAGTCCCAGCCACGGGGAATCAGCCCCAGCATTTT
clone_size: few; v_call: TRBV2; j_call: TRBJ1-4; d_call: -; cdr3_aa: CASSHNEKLFF; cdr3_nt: TGTGCCAGCAGTCACAATGAAAAACTGTTTTTT
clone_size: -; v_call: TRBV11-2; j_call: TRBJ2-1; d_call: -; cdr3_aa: CASSLGWGEYNEQFF; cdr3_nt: TGTGCCAGCAGCTTAGGGTGGGGGGAATACAATGAGCAGTTCTTC
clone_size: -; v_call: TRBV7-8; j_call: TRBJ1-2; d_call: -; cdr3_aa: CASSLENNYGYTF; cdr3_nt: TGTGCCAGCAGCTTAGAAAATAACTATGGCTACACCTTC
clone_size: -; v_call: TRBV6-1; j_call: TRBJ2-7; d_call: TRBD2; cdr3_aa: CASSKRESTYEQYF; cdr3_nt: TGTGCCAGCAGTAAGCGGGAGAGCACCTACGAGCAGTACTTC
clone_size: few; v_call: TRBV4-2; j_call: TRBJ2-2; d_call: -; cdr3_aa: CASSQKQSTGELFF; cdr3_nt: TGTGCCAGCAGCCAAAAACAGAGCACCGGGGAGCTGTTTTTT
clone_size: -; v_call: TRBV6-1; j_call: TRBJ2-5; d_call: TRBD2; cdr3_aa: CASQRGGSGVQYF; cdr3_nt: TGTGCCAGCCAAAGGGGGGGTAGCGGGGTCCAGTACTTC
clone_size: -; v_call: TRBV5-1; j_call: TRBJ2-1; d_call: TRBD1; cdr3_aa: CASSQQGAGNEQFF; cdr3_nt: TGCGCCAGCAGCCAACAGGGGGCTGGCAATGAGCAGTTCTTC
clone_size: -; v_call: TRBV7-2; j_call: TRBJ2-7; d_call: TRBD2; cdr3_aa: CASSVLAGSSYEQYF; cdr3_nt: TGTGCCAGCAGCGTACTAGCGGGAAGCTCCTACGAGCAGTACTTC
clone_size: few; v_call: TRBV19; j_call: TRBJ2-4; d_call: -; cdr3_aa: CASSEQGAKNIQYF; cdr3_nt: TGTGCCAGTAGCGAACAGGGAGCCAAAAACATTCAGTACTTC
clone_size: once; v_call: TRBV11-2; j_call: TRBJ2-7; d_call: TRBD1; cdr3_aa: CASSLGGQKSYEQYF; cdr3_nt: TGTGCCAGCAGCTTAGGGGGACAGAAGTCCTACGAGCAGTACTTC
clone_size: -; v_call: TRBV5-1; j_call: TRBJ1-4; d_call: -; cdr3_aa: CASSLGGGQEKLFF; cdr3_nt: TGCGCCAGCAGCTTGGGCGGGGGTCAGGAAAAACTGTTTTTT
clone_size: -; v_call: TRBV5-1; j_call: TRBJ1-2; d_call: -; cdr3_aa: CASSLGTTGVMVGYGYTF; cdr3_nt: TGCGCCAGCAGCTTGGGGACCACCGGAGTAATGGTAGGCTATGGCTACACCTTC
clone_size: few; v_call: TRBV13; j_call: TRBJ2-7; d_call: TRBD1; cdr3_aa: CASSWDRTNEQYF; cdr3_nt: TGTGCCAGCAGCTGGGACAGGACCAACGAGCAGTACTTC
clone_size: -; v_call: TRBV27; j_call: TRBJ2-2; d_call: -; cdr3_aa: CASSLSRGRGVTGELFF; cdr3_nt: TGTGCCAGCAGTTTATCGAGGGGGCGGGGGGTCACCGGGGAGCTGTTTTTT
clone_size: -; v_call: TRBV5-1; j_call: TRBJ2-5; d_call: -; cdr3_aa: CASSAGQTQETQYF; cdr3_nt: TGCGCCAGCTCAGCGGGACAGACACAAGAGACCCAGTACTTC
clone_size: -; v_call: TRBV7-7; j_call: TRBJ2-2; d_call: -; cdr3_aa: CASSLALSGTGELFF; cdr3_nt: TGTGCCAGCAGCTTAGCGCTCTCCGGGACCGGGGAGCTGTTTTTT
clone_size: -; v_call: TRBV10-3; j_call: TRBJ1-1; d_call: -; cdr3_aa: CAISVGLGNTEAFF; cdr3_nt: TGTGCCATCAGTGTGGGACTCGGAAACACTGAAGCTTTCTTT
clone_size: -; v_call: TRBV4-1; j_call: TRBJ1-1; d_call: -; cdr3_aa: CASSQGLEGAFF; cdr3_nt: TGCGCCAGCAGCCAAGGGTTAGAGGGTGCTTTCTTT
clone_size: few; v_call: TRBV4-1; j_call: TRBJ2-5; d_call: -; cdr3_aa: CASSQERATQYF; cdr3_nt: TGCGCCAGCAGCCAAGAGAGAGCGACCCAGTACTTC
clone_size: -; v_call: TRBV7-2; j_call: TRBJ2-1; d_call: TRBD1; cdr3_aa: CASRSGQGQYNEQFF; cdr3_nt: TGTGCCAGCAGAAGTGGACAGGGGCAATACAATGAGCAGTTCTTC
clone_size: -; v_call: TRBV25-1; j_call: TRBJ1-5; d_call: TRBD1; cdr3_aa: CASSESGGNQPQHF; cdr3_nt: TGTGCCAGCAGTGAGTCAGGGGGAAATCAGCCCCAGCATTTT
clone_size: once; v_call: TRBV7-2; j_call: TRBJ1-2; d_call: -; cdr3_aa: CASSLVGKDYGYTF; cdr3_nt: TGTGCCAGCAGCTTGGTGGGGAAGGACTATGGCTACACCTTC
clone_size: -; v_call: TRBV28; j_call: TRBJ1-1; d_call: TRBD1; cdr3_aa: CASRGGGRGGTEAFF; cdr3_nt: TGTGCCAGCAGGGGAGGGGGCAGGGGAGGGACTGAAGCTTTCTTT
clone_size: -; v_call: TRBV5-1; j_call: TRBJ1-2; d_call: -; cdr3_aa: CASSSSLQGGYTF; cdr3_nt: TGCGCCAGCAGCTCATCCCTACAGGGAGGCTACACCTTC
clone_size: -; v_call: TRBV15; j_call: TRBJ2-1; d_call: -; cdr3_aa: CATSRGEAAVSYNEQFF; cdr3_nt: TGTGCCACCAGCAGAGGGGAAGCCGCTGTCTCCTACAATGAGCAGTTCTTC
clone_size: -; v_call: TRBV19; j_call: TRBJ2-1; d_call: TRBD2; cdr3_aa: CASSQGLAVYNEQFF; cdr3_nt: TGTGCCAGTAGCCAGGGACTAGCGGTATACAATGAGCAGTTCTTC
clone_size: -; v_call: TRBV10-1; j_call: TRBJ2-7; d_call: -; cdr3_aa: CASRGTGAPSYEQYF; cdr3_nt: TGCGCCAGCAGGGGAACAGGTGCCCCCTCCTACGAGCAGTACTTC
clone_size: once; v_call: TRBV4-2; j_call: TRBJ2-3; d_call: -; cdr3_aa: CASSQDYNAQYF; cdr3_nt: TGTGCCAGCAGCCAAGATTATAATGCGCAGTATTTT
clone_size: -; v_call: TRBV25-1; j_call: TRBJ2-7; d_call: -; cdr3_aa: CASSERGEQYF; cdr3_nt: TGTGCCAGCAGTGAACGAGGGGAGCAGTACTTC
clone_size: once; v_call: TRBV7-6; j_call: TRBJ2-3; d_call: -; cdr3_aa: CASRTGALGGTDTQYF; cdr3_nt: TGTGCCAGCAGAACCGGAGCCCTGGGGGGCACAGATACGCAGTATTTT
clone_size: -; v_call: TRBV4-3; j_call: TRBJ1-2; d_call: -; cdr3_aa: CASSRGFQEGGYTF; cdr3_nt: TGCGCCAGCAGCCGGGGATTTCAGGAGGGAGGCTACACCTTC
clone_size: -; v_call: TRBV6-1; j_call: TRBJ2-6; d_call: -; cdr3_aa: CASSQVLSGANVLTF; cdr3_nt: TGTGCCAGCAGTCAGGTCCTCTCTGGGGCCAACGTCCTGACTTTC
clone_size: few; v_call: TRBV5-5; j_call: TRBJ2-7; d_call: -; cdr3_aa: CASTLPGPPYEQYF; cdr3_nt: TGTGCCAGCACCCTGCCGGGGCCTCCCTACGAGCAGTACTTC
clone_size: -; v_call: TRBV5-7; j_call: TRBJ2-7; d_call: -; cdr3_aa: CASSFYKRSYEQYF; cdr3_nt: TGTGCCAGCAGCTTTTACAAGAGGTCCTACGAGCAGTACTTC
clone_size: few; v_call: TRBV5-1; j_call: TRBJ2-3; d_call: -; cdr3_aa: CASSLGLRGGGHTDTQYF; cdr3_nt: TGCGCCAGCAGCTTGGGACTTCGGGGCGGGGGACACACAGATACGCAGTATTTT
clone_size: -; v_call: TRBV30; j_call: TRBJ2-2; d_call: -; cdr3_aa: CAWSVGPVGGELFF; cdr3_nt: TGTGCCTGGAGTGTCGGCCCGGTGGGGGGGGAGCTGTTTTTT
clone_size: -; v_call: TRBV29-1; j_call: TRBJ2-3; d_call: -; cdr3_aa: CSARTESTDTQYF; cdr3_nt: TGCAGCGCGAGGACGGAGAGCACAGATACGCAGTATTTT
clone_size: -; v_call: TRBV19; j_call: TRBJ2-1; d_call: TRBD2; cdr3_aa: CASSIPAGHAGASGRYEQFF; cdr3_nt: TGTGCCAGTAGTATTCCGGCCGGGCACGCCGGGGCTAGCGGGAGGTATGAGCAGTTCTTC
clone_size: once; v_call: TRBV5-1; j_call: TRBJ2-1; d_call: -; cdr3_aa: CASRYDHEQFF; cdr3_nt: TGCGCCAGCAGGTACGACCATGAGCAGTTCTTC
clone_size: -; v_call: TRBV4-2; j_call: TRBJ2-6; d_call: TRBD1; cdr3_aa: CASSQRGTGDISGANVLTF; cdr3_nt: TGTGCCAGCAGCCAACGAGGGACAGGGGACATCTCTGGGGCCAACGTCCTGACTTTC
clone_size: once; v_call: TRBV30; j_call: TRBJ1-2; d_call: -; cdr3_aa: CAWSIGLDYGYTF; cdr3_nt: TGTGCCTGGAGTATAGGACTCGACTATGGCTACACCTTC
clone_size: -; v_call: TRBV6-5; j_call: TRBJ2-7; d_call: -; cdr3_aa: CASRGPGSYEQYF; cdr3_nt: TGTGCCAGCAGGGGCCCGGGTTCCTACGAGCAGTACTTC
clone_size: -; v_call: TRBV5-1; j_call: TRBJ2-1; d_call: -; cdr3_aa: CASSKPGLSSYNEQFF; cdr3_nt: TGCGCCAGCAGCAAACCGGGACTTAGCTCCTACAATGAGCAGTTCTTC
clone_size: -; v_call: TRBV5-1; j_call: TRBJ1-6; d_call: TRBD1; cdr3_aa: CASSTDRAYSPLHF; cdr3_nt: TGCGCCAGCAGCACGGACAGGGCGTATTCACCCCTCCACTTT
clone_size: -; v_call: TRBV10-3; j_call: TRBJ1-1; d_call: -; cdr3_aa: CAISGRTVNTEAFF; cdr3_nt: TGTGCCATCAGTGGAAGGACTGTGAACACTGAAGCTTTCTTT
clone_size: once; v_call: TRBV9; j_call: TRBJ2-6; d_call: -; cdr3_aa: CASSVGGIGSGANVLTF; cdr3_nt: TGTGCCAGCAGCGTAGGAGGCATAGGGTCTGGGGCCAACGTCCTGACTTTC
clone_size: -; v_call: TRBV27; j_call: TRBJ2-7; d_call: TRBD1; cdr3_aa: CASSSQGASHEQYF; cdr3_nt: TGTGCCAGCAGTTCACAGGGGGCGAGCCACGAGCAGTACTTC
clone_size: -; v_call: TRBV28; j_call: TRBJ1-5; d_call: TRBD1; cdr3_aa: CASSYGGGSGNQPQHF; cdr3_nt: TGTGCCAGCAGCTACGGAGGGGGCTCCGGCAATCAGCCCCAGCATTTT
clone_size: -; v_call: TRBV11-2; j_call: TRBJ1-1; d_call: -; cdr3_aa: CASSLVGLRVASGEAFF; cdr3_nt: TGTGCCAGCAGCTTAGTGGGACTGAGGGTAGCTTCGGGGGAAGCTTTCTTT
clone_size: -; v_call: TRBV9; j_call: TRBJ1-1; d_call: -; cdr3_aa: CASSVVPGVGTEAFF; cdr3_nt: TGTGCCAGCAGCGTAGTTCCCGGGGTAGGCACTGAAGCTTTCTTT
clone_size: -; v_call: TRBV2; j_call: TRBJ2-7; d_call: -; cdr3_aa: CASSLDLYEQYF; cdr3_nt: TGTGCCAGCAGCCTCGACCTCTACGAGCAGTACTTC
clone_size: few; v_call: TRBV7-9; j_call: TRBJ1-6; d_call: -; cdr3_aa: CASSLIGGDSPLHF; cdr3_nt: TGTGCCAGCAGCTTAATCGGCGGAGATTCACCCCTCCACTTT
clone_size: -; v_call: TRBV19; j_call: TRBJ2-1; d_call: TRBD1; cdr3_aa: CASSITFEWTGPYNEQFF; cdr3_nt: TGTGCCAGTAGTATAACCTTTGAGTGGACAGGGCCCTACAATGAGCAGTTCTTC
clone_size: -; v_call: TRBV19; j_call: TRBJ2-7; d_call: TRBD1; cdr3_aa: CASSIGTGGSYEQYF; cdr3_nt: TGTGCCAGTAGTATCGGGACAGGGGGGTCCTACGAGCAGTACTTC
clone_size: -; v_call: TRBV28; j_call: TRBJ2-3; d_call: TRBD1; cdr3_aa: CASSRDRLGTDTQYF; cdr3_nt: TGTGCCAGCAGCCGGGACAGGCTCGGCACAGATACGCAGTATTTT
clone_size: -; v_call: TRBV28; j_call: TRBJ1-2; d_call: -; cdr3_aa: CATSGGVAGYTF; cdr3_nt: TGTGCCACCTCAGGAGGGGTTGCGGGCTACACCTTC